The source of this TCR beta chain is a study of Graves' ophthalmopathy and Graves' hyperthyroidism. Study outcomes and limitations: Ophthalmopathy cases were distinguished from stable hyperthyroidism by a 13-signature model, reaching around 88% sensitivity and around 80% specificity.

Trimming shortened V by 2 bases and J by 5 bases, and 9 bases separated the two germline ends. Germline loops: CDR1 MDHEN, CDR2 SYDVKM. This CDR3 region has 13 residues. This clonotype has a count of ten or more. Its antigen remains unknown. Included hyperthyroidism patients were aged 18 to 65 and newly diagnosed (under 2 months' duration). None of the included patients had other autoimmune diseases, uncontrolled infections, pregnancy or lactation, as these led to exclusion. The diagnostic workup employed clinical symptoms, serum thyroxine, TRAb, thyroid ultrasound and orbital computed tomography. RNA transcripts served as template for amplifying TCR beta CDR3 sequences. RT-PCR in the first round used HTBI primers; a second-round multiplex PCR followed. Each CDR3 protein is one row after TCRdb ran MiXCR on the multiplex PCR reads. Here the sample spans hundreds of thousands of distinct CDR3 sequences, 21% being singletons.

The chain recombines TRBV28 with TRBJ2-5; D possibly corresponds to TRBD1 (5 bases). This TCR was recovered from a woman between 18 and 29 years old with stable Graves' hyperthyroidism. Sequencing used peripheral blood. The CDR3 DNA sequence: TGTGCCAGCAGTTTAGCAGGGTTGGAGACCCAGTACTTC. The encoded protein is CASSLAGLETQYF.